Included here is one TCR beta chain sequence, with context. The antigen remains undetermined. The data were taken from a study of cytotoxic CD8 clonotypes in ibrutinib-treated CLL. Study-wide context: Investigators collected response samples after a median around twelve months of treatment, range 6 to 36. Study-level points and caveats: Clonality rose at ibrutinib response and fell back toward baseline at progression.

Germline CDR1 is GTSNPN and CDR2 is SVGIG (reference sequence). The length of the CDR3 is 12 residues. The trim removed 3 bases at V and 3 bases at J, leaving 1 base unmatched. Generated by immunoSEQ multiplex PCR, the TCRdb table keeps only in-frame clones and is missing some. Of about 120,000 clones in the sample, 58% were seen once. J is TRBJ1-2 and V is TRBV30; TRBD1 aligns across 7 bases. The origin of this receptor is a human donor with chronic lymphocytic leukemia. The material was PBMCs, obtained after 24 months of ibrutinib treatment. The CDR3 loop is CAWRTGHYGYTF. CDR3 DNA sequence: TGTGCCTGGAGGACAGGGCACTATGGCTACACCTTC.